The clone carrying this T cell receptor (beta chain) was counted ten times or more. Its antigen remains unidentified. TCRdb reprocessed the RT-PCR reads with MiXCR, giving one entry per CDR3 protein. Of 150,000 or so distinct CDR3 sequences detected, around 9.9% appear once; the ten largest clones hold 12%. The record originates from a study of response to subunit inactivated influenza vaccine. The V and J ends lost 0 bases and 4 bases respectively, with 12 bases between them. The CDR3 runs to 15 residues. Germline CDR1 and CDR2: LNHNV and YYDKDF (reference sequence). Study conclusions and caveats: The authors proposed limited new T cell recruitment per seasonal influenza vaccination.

Sample: non-naive T cells sorted from PBMCs, taken about 6 weeks after vaccination. V usage is TRBV15 and J usage is TRBJ2-5, with D possibly matching TRBD2 (6 bases). The sequence was collected from a man aged 45 to 65 who received an inactivated influenza vaccine. The chain's CDR3 is CATSRDPGDLETQYF. As DNA, the CDR3 is TGTGCCACCAGCAGAGATCCGGGGGACCTAGAGACCCAGTACTTC.